The 4 T cell receptor beta chains below come from one sample, sequenced in a study of blood T cell repertoires in COVID-19. Sequencing was performed with immunoSEQ multiplex PCR; in TCRdb, only in-frame clones are kept and a portion is missing. The data hold fewer than 250,000 clones, with more than 70% observed a single time. The specimen was peripheral blood. Source of these receptors: a woman aged 60-75 years with acute or convalescent COVID-19.

The chain employs TRBV5-1 and TRBJ2-1; 8 positions match TRBD1. V gave up 4 bases and J gave up 9 bases; unmatched junction bases: 9. This CDR3 has 14 residues. The germline V gene encodes CDR1 SGHRS and CDR2 YFSETQ. The CDR3 nucleotides are TGCGCCAGCAGCCTGGACAGGGTAGACCGTGAGCAGTTCTTC. It codes for CASSLDRVDREQFF.

V is TRBV5-4 and J is TRBJ1-2, with D possibly TRBD1 on 6 matching bases. Trimming took 0 bases from V and 8 from J, leaving 11 bases between them. The CDR3 spans 13 residues. The V gene's germline CDR1 is SGHNT and CDR2 YYREEE (reference sequence). In nucleotides, the CDR3 is TGTGCCAGCAGCTTGGGCAGGGGTGGAGGCTACACCTTC. Translation gives CASSLGRGGGYTF.

The chain combines TRBV10-2 with TRBJ2-7, with TRBD2 as a possible D gene (7 bases). V shed 0 bases and J shed 4 bases, with 10 bases lying between them. Germline CDR1 and CDR2: WSHSY and SAAADI. The CDR3 runs 14 residues. CDR3 protein: CASSESGGGYEQYF. In DNA, the CDR3 is TGCGCCAGCAGTGAGTCAGGGGGGGGATACGAGCAGTACTTC.

The chain uses TRBV7-2 and TRBJ2-3; no definite D call. The CDR3 has 15 amino acids. CDR1 SGHTA and CDR2 FQGNSA come from the germline V gene. The V end lost 2 bases, the J end lost 2 bases, and 11 bases lay between the germline ends. The chain's CDR3 is CASSLIFSLTDTQYF. CDR3 nucleotides: TGTGCCAGCAGCTTAATATTCAGTCTCACAGATACGCAGTATTTT.